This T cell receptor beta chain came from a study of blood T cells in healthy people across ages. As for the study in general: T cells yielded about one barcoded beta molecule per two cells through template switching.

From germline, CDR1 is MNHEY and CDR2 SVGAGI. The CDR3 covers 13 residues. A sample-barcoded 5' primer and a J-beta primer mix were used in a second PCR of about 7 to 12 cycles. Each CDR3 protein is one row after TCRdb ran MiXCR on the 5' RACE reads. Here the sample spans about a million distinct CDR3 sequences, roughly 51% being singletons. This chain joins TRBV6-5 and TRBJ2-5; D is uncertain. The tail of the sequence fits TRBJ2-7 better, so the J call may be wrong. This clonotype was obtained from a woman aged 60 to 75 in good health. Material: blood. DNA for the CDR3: TGTGCCAGCAGTTACTCGTACGGCTACGAGCAGTACTTC. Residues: CASSYSYGYEQYF.